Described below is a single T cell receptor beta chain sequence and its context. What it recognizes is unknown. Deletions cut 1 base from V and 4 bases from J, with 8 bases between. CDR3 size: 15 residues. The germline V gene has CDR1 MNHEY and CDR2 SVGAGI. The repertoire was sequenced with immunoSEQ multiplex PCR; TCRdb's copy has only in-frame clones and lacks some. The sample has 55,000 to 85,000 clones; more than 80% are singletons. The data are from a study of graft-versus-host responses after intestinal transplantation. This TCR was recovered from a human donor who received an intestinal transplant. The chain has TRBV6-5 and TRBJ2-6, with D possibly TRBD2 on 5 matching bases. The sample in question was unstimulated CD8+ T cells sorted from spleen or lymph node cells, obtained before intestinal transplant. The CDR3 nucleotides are TGTGCCAGCAGTTACTACGGGGTCGGGGCCAACGTCCTGACTTTC. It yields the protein CASSYYGVGANVLTF.